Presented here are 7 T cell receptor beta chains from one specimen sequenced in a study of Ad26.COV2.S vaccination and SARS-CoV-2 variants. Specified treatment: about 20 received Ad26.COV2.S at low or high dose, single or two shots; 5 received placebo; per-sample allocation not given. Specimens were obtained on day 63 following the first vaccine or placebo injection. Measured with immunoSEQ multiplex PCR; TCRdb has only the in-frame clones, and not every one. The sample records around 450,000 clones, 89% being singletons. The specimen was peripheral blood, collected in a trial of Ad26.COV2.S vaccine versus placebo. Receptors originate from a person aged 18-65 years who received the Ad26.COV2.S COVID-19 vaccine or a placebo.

In DNA, the CDR3 is TGTGCCAGCAGCCCTGCCGCGGGAAGGTACGAGCAGTACGTC. It yields the protein CASSPAAGRYEQYV. The chain combines TRBV11-2 with TRBJ2-7, with D possibly matching TRBD2 (6 bases). V lost 5 bases to trimming and J lost 4 bases, with 15 bases between them. The germline V gene has CDR1 SGHAT and CDR2 FQNNGV. This CDR3 has 14 amino acids.

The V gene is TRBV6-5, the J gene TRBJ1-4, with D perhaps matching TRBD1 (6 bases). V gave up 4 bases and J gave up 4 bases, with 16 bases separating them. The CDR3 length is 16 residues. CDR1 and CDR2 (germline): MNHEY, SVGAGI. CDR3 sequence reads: CASSSRRTADNEKLFF. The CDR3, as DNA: TGTGCCAGCAGTTCACGTCGGACAGCCGATAATGAAAAACTGTTTTTT.

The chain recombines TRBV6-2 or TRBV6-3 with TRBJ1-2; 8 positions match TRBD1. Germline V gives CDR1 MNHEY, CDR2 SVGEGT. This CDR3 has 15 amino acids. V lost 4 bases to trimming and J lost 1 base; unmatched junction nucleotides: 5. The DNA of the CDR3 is TGTGCCAGCAGTTGGGCAGGGGGCGATAACTATGGCTACACCTTC. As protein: CASSWAGGDNYGYTF.

The CDR3 bases are TGCGCCAGCAGGTTGACCCCAGGGAATGAGAATTCACCCCTCCACTTT. This encodes CASRLTPGNENSPLHF. V gene TRBV5-1 combines with J gene TRBJ1-6; TRBD1 is a possible D gene (5 bases). Trimming cost V 5 bases and J 7 bases, with 19 bases left between them. Germline V gives CDR1 SGHRS, CDR2 YFSETQ. The CDR3 has 16 amino acids.

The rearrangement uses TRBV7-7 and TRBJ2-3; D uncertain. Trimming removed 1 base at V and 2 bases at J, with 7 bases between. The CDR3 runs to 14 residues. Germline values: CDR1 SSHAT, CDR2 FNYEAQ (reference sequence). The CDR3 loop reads CASSLDPSTDTQYF. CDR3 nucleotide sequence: TGTGCCAGCAGCTTAGATCCTTCCACAGATACGCAGTATTTT.

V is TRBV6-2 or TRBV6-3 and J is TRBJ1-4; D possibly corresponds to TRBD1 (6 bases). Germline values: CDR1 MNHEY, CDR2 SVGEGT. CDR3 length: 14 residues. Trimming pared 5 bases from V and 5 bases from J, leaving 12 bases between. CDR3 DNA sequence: TGTGCCAGCAGTGGGACAATCCGGAATGAAAAACTGTTTTTT. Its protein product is CASSGTIRNEKLFF.

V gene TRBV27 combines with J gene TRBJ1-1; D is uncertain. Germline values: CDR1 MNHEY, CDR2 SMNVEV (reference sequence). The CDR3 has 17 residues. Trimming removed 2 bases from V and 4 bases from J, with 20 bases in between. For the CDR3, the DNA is TGTGCCAGCAGTTTACGAACACCCAACGACGGAAGCACTGAAGCTTTCTTT. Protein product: CASSLRTPNDGSTEAFF.